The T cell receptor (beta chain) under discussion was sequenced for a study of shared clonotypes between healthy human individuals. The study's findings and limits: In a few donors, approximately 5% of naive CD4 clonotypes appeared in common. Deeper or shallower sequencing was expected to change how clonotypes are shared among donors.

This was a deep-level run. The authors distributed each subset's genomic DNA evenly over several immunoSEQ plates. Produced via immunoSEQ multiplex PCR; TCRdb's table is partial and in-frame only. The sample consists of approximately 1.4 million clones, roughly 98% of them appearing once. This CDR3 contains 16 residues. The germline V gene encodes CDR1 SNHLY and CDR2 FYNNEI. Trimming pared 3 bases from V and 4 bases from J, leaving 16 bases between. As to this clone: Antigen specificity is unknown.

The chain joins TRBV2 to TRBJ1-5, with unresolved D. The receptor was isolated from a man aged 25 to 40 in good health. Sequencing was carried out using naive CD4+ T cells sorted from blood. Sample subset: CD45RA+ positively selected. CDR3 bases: TGTGCCAGCAGTGAGGGCGGTAGGCGAATGAATCAGCCCCAGCATTTT. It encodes CASSEGGRRMNQPQHF.